This T cell receptor beta chain was recorded in a study of shared clonotypes between healthy human individuals. Study context: Donors were two women and a few men aged 18 to 49. Study-wide results and caveats: Sampling covered nothing but blood. Tissue TCR repertoires likely differ from those found in blood.

Positively selected for CCR7, the CD45RO-negative cells used as naive CD8 cells excluded terminally differentiated effector memory CD45RA+ cells. Only Caucasian adults living in Nashville, Tennessee served as donors. The authors split each subset's genomic DNA evenly across several immunoSEQ plates. The protocol was immunoSEQ multiplex PCR, while the TCRdb copy is restricted to in-frame clones and leaves out a portion. The table includes about 2.1 million clones, about 92% detected once. Comments on this clone: The antigen remains unidentified.

Trimming cost V 0 bases and J 7 bases, with 7 bases left between them. From germline, CDR1 is ENHRY and CDR2 SYGVKD. This CDR3 is 14 amino acids long. The origin of this receptor is a young man in good health. Some clones in this sample may be carry-over from other donors' samples. V is TRBV10-3 and J is TRBJ1-6; D unresolved. The material sequenced was naive CD8+ T cells from PBMCs. Here the CDR3 reads CAISESQANSPLHF. The CDR3 bases are TGTGCCATCAGTGAGTCGCAGGCCAATTCACCCCTCCACTTT.